This record covers a single T cell receptor (beta chain). Sequencing used immunoSEQ multiplex PCR; TCRdb keeps in-frame clones, though not all of them. The repertoire holds roughly 180,000 clones, with roughly nine tenths as singletons. This sample is part of a study of T cell responses to AZD1222 COVID-19 vaccine. V was pared by 1 base and J by 0 bases, with 2 bases of the junction left unmatched. Germline assignment: CDR1 LGHNA and CDR2 YSLEER. CDR3 length: 16 residues. The chain combines TRBV4-3 with TRBJ2-7; 11 nucleotides agree with TRBD2. This receptor was identified in an adult in good health. The sample consisted of peripheral blood, taken on day 0 of AZD1222 vaccination. The CDR3 nucleotides read TGCGCCAGCAGCCAAGGAACTAGCGGGGGCTCCTACGAGCAGTACTTC. Its protein is CASSQGTSGGSYEQYF.